The entry below gives a single TCR beta chain sequence along with its context. The CDR3 is 14 residues long. Germline loops: CDR1 LNHDA, CDR2 SQIVND (reference sequence). Trimming shortened V by 4 bases and J by 5 bases, and 11 bases separated the two germline ends. Some clones are missing from TCRdb's copy, which holds only in-frame ones; the method was immunoSEQ multiplex PCR. The sample includes about 2.3 million clones, roughly 92% of them seen just once. The data are from a study of shared clonotypes between healthy human individuals. The receptor was derived from a man aged 18 to 29 in good health. Some clones in this sample may be carry-over from other donors' samples. This chain uses TRBV19 with TRBJ2-2; D possibly corresponds to TRBD1 (7 bases). The sequenced sample consisted of naive CD4+ T cells from PBMCs. Subset given: CD45RA+ positively selected. The CDR3 reads CASSNAGQTGELFF. CDR3 in DNA: TGTGCCAGTAGTAACGCGGGACAGACCGGGGAGCTGTTTTTT.